This T cell receptor beta chain came from a study of blood T cell repertoires in COVID-19. About the research overall: Acute and convalescent COVID-19 samples came from the United States, Italy and Spain. Sample material is recorded as cDNA or gDNA derived from T cells, B-cell-depleted T cells, or PBMCs.

Trimming removed 0 bases from V and 3 bases from J, with 8 bases in between. The germline gives CDR1 LNHNV, CDR2 YYDKDF (reference sequence). The CDR3 contains 15 residues. Authors' analysis steps: It was from reference gene primer amplification that nucleated cell counts were estimated. Clones were read by immunoSEQ multiplex PCR, and TCRdb kept only the in-frame ones, dropping some. The DNA gave D and trimming, while V, J and clone size come from that table. The sample consists of over 75,000 clones, roughly 85% of them appearing once. This TCR came from a human donor in a cohort sampled during active COVID-19. The chain employs TRBV15 and TRBJ1-4, with D possibly matching TRBD1 (6 bases). The sample comprised peripheral blood. Here the CDR3 reads CATSRERGSNEKLFF. The CDR3 coding sequence is TGTGCCACCAGCAGAGAAAGGGGGTCTAATGAAAAACTGTTTTTT.